This is a list of T cell receptor beta chains from one sample in a study of blood T cell repertoires in COVID-19. Repertoires were generated with immunoSEQ multiplex PCR, while TCRdb's copy carries only in-frame clones and drops some. The profile covers about 50,000 clones, with roughly 90% appearing a single time and approximately 16% taken by the ten largest. The sample consisted of peripheral blood. Receptor source: a human donor with active COVID-19. The donor label of this sample is uncertain. CDR3s include the opening cysteine and the closing phenylalanine or tryptophan.

V: TRBV7-2; J: TRBJ2-2; CDR3: CASILRGEGTGFVPGELFF
V: TRBV6-5; J: TRBJ1-2; CDR3: CASSFTGSYGYTF
V: TRBV9; J: TRBJ2-6; CDR3: CASAIYHHRPGFTSGANVLTF
V: TRBV18; J: TRBJ2-2; CDR3: CASSRPGTNTGELFF
V: TRBV7-9; J: TRBJ1-2; CDR3: CASSLTPGQGLSNYGYTF
V: TRBV24-1; J: TRBJ2-7; CDR3: CATSDEQGSYEQYF
V: TRBV2; J: TRBJ1-1; CDR3: CASRGTGLREAFF
V: TRBV10-3; J: TRBJ2-2; CDR3: CATKRTGDTGELFF
V: TRBV7-2; J: TRBJ1-2; CDR3: CASSWRSLEGYTF
V: TRBV5-8; J: TRBJ1-1; CDR3: CASSNYEAFF
V: TRBV7-2; J: TRBJ2-3; CDR3: CASSLYSTDTQYF
V: TRBV4-1; J: TRBJ2-7; CDR3: CASSQPRTGCF
V: TRBV18; J: TRBJ1-2; CDR3: CASSPTDRGLNYGYTF
V: TRBV29-1; J: TRBJ1-2; CDR3: CSATGGQGLHGYTF
V: TRBV7-2; J: TRBJ2-3; CDR3: CASSTTSADTQYF
V: TRBV6-2/TRBV6-3; J: TRBJ1-2; CDR3: CASSKGQINGYTF
V: TRBV6-5; J: TRBJ2-1; CDR3: CASSYSGGPYNEQFF
V: TRBV5-6; J: TRBJ2-5; CDR3: CASSATSSPQETQYF
V: TRBV2; J: TRBJ2-7; CDR3: CASSATGYEQYF
V: TRBV19; J: TRBJ1-1; CDR3: CASSPVQSLNTEAFF
V: TRBV18; J: TRBJ2-1; CDR3: CASSPESGLALNEQFF
V: TRBV5-1; J: TRBJ1-1; CDR3: CASSLSTVNTEAFF
V: TRBV5-1; J: TRBJ1-1; CDR3: CASSTRTEAEAFF
V: TRBV20-1; J: TRBJ2-4; CDR3: CSASSSRVGIQYF
V: TRBV6-4; J: TRBJ1-1; CDR3: CASSVVTANTEAFF